A single sample is the source of the 23 T cell receptor beta chains below, sequenced in a study of shared clonotypes between healthy human individuals. Produced via immunoSEQ multiplex PCR; TCRdb's table is partial and in-frame only. Of 950,000 to 1,100,000 clones listed, around 74% are singletons. The sample comprised memory CD4+ T cells sorted from blood. Documented subset: CD45RA-negative fraction. These receptors were obtained from a young man in good health.

This rearrangement joins TRBV6-1 to TRBJ1-1; D gene ambiguous. V shed 5 bases and J shed 1 base, with 8 bases lying between them. Germline V CDR1 and CDR2: MNHNS, SASEGT. CDR3 size: 13 residues. CDR3 DNA: TGTGCCAGCAGTTATACTGCGAACACTGAAGCTTTCTTT. It encodes CASSYTANTEAFF.

In this sample, this clone turned up once. This chain's CDR3 is CASSPTTGDGETQYF. CDR3 DNA sequence: TGCGCCAGCAGCCCGACGACAGGGGACGGAGAGACCCAGTACTTC. The V and J genes are TRBV5-1 and TRBJ2-5, with 8 bases identical to TRBD1. This CDR3 has 15 residues. V lost 4 bases, J lost 4 bases, and 9 bases stayed unmatched. Germline lookup yields CDR1 SGHRS and CDR2 YFSETQ. Together with reference TRBV5-1 and TRBJ2-5, the CDR3 gives the full variable domain: KAGVTQTPRYLIKTRGQQVTLSCSPISGHRSVSWYQQTPGQGLQFLFEYFSETQRNKGNFPGRFSGRQFSNSRSEMNVSTLELGDSALYLCASSPTTGDGETQYFGPGTRLLVL.

This clone appeared once. The chain links TRBV19 to TRBJ1-6; no firm D call. V gave up 4 bases and J gave up 6 bases, with 16 bases separating them. Germline V lookup: CDR1 LNHDA, CDR2 SQIVND (reference sequence). The CDR3 covers 16 residues. The CDR3 DNA reads as TGTGCCAGTAGTAACCCCCCGGGATCGCGTAATTCACCCCTCCACTTT. Residues: CASSNPPGSRNSPLHF.

This sequence joins TRBV2 and TRBJ1-4, with D possibly matching TRBD1 (5 bases). Per the germline V gene, CDR1 is SNHLY and CDR2 is FYNNEI. Between the trimmed V and J ends, which lost 4 bases and 5 bases, there was a span of 8 bases. The CDR3 is 13 residues long. CDR3 in DNA: TGTGCCAGCAGTGCGGGACGGAATGAAAAACTGTTTTTT. As protein: CASSAGRNEKLFF.

The sample holds a few counts of this clone. CDR3 sequence reads: CASSEAWGRSEAFF. DNA for the CDR3: TGTGCCAGCAGTGAAGCGTGGGGGCGGTCTGAAGCTTTCTTT. The chain links TRBV6-1 to TRBJ1-1, with TRBD1 as a possible D gene (6 bases). Germline V gene sequence: CDR1 MNHNS, CDR2 SASEGT. Trimming removed 0 bases at V and 6 bases at J, with 11 bases between. The CDR3 consists of 14 residues.

The genes are TRBV12-2 and TRBJ2-1; the DNA was not used to check the table's D call, TRBD2. TRBV12-2 is assigned pseudogene status. The CDR3 totals 17 residues. The DNA of the CDR3 is TGTGCAAGTCGCTTGGTTCAAAGAGGGACTGCCTACAATGAGCAGTTCTTC. It specifies CASRLVQRGTAYNEQFF.

This clone was recorded a few times. The chain joins TRBV7-9 to TRBJ2-5, with D perhaps matching TRBD1 (6 bases). The J call may be faulty, since TRBJ2-7 better matches the DNA end. The CDR3 spans 14 residues. The germline V gene encodes CDR1 SEHNR and CDR2 FQNEAQ (reference sequence). CDR3 coding DNA: TGTGCCAGCAGCCGCCGGGACAAGTCCTACGAGCAGTACTTC. Protein: CASSRRDKSYEQYF.

This clone came up once. This rearrangement joins TRBV5-1 to TRBJ1-5; D perhaps matches TRBD1 (6 bases). The CDR3 runs to 14 residues. Per germline, CDR1 SGHRS and CDR2 YFSETQ. Trimming took off 4 bases at V and 6 bases at J, with 14 bases between the two ends. The CDR3 DNA sequence: TGCGCCAGCAGCCCCGCTGGGGGGGCTCAGCCCCAGCATTTT. This encodes CASSPAGGAQPQHF.

This clone was counted many times. The chain uses TRBV27 and TRBJ2-3; no clear D. V was trimmed by 3 bases and J by 0 bases, leaving 7 bases between them. The CDR3 runs to 14 residues. Per germline, CDR1 MNHEY and CDR2 SMNVEV (reference sequence). The CDR3 loop is CASSFTDSTDTQYF. As DNA, the CDR3 is TGTGCCAGCAGTTTTACCGATAGCACAGATACGCAGTATTTT.

V is TRBV7-2 and J is TRBJ1-2; D gene ambiguous. V gave up 2 bases and J gave up 5 bases, with 6 bases separating them. In germline, CDR1 is SGHTA, CDR2 FQGNSA. This CDR3 is built from 12 residues. The CDR3 loop reads CASSLSPYGYTF. The CDR3, as DNA: TGTGCCAGCAGCTTAAGTCCATATGGCTACACCTTC. Complete variable domain (other parts from reference TRBV7-2 and TRBJ1-2): GAGVSQSPSNKVTEKGKDVELRCDPISGHTALYWYRQSLGQGLEFLIYFQGNSAPDKSGLPSDRFSAERTGGSVSTLTIQRTQQEDSAVYLCASSLSPYGYTFGSGTRLTVV.

This clone came up a few times. The chain links TRBV5-1 to TRBJ1-4; D may be TRBD1 (6 bases). V lost 5 bases and J 2 bases, leaving 10 bases between the germline ends. Germline V lookup: CDR1 SGHRS, CDR2 YFSETQ. CDR3 length equals 14 residues. CDR3 sequence reads: CASRKGGTNEKLFF. The CDR3, as DNA: TGCGCCAGCAGAAAAGGGGGTACTAATGAAAAACTGTTTTTT.

The chain joins TRBV6-6 to TRBJ1-1, with 9 bases fitting TRBD1. V gave up 7 bases and J gave up 7 bases; unmatched junction bases: 13. The CDR3 consists of 15 residues. Germline V gene data show CDR1 as MNHNY and CDR2 as SVGAGI (reference sequence). CDR3 nucleotide sequence: TGTGCCAGCACGCGGGACAGGGAGGGACGGAGTGAAGCTTTCTTT. It translates to CASTRDREGRSEAFF.

This clone came up once. V gene TRBV10-2 combines with J gene TRBJ2-3; TRBD2 matches 7 bases. V gave up 6 bases and J gave up 1 base; unmatched junction bases: 7. Germline CDR1 WSHSY, CDR2 SAAADI. The CDR3 has 15 amino acids. The CDR3 here is CASRGGERGTDTQYF. CDR3 DNA: TGCGCCAGCAGGGGGGGGGAGCGGGGCACAGATACGCAGTATTTT.

The chain uses TRBV5-6 and TRBJ2-3; D remains unclear. Germline V lookup: CDR1 SGHDT, CDR2 YYEEEE. V was pared by 5 bases and J by 1 base, with 17 bases between. This CDR3 is 16 amino acids long. Here the CDR3 reads CASRPILGQGTDTQYF. The CDR3 nucleotides read TGTGCCAGCAGGCCTATCCTCGGCCAGGGCACAGATACGCAGTATTTT.

This clone was seen a few times. The rearrangement links TRBV5-4 to TRBJ1-2, with 7 nucleotides matching TRBD1. The CDR3 is 18 amino acids. Per germline, CDR1 SGHNT and CDR2 YYREEE (reference sequence). The V and J ends lost 1 base and 0 bases, in that order; junction bases with no gene match: 12. As DNA, the CDR3 is TGTGCCAGCAGCTTGTCGGCAGGGGGACGGAGCTCTAACTATGGCTACACCTTC. Translation gives CASSLSAGGRSSNYGYTF.

The V call is TRBV18, the J call TRBJ2-1; D is possibly TRBD2 (6 bases). The germline V gene encodes CDR1 KGHSH and CDR2 LQKENI. The CDR3 is 15 amino acids. V lost 8 bases, J lost 2 bases, and 16 bases lay in between. CDR3 nucleotides: TGTGCCAGCGCGCCTGAGACGGGGGCCTACAATGAGCAGTTCTTC. Protein sequence: CASAPETGAYNEQFF.

In its sample, this clone was seen a few times. This chain connects TRBV7-2 to TRBJ1-5, with TRBD1 identical over 8 bases. The ends lost 8 bases at V and 3 bases at J; junction bases unmatched: 15. Germline CDR1 is SGHTA and CDR2 is FQGNSA. CDR3 length: 17 amino acids. CDR3 nucleotide sequence: TGTGCCAGCCACCGTCGACAGGGGATTGTGCTCAATCAGCCCCAGCATTTT. The encoded protein is CASHRRQGIVLNQPQHF. The entire variable domain, with the rest obtained from reference TRBV7-2 and TRBJ1-5, is as follows: GAGVSQSPSNKVTEKGKDVELRCDPISGHTALYWYRQSLGQGLEFLIYFQGNSAPDKSGLPSDRFSAERTGGSVSTLTIQRTQQEDSAVYLCASHRRQGIVLNQPQHFGDGTRLSIL.

This clone was seen more than once but under ten times. V usage is TRBV5-1 and J usage is TRBJ1-1; D is undetermined. The CDR3 contains 14 residues. V lost 0 bases, J lost 2 bases, and 8 bases lay in between. CDR1 SGHRS and CDR2 YFSETQ come from the germline V gene. CDR3 DNA: TGCGCCAGCAGCTTGGCCTCCACAAACACTGAAGCTTTCTTT. Encoded protein: CASSLASTNTEAFF.

This chain uses TRBV6-5 with TRBJ1-2; 7 bases match TRBD1. The CDR3 extends over 16 amino acids. Losses at the gene ends were 2 bases for V and 5 bases for J; bases not matched to a gene: 11. From germline, CDR1 is MNHEY and CDR2 SVGAGI. In DNA form, the CDR3 reads TGTGCCAGCAGTTACGGCCCAGGGGGATTGGGATATGGCTACACCTTC. Translation gives CASSYGPGGLGYGYTF.

The chain joins TRBV5-1 to TRBJ2-4, with 10 bases aligning to TRBD2. The CDR3 extends over 14 amino acids. Germline assignment: CDR1 SGHRS and CDR2 YFSETQ. V shed 2 bases, J shed 6 bases, and the junction held 2 bases outside the gene matches. The CDR3 DNA follows: TGCGCCAGCAGCTTTAGACTAGCGGGAAACATTCAGTACTTC. Translation gives CASSFRLAGNIQYF.

CDR3 DNA sequence: TGTGCCAGCAGTTCCACTCGGACTAGCGGGACGGAGACCCAGTACTTC. Translated: CASSSTRTSGTETQYF. The chain joins TRBV27 to TRBJ2-5; 12 bases line up with TRBD2. Germline V lookup: CDR1 MNHEY, CDR2 SMNVEV (reference sequence). CDR3 length: 16 residues. Trimming removed 4 bases from V and 5 bases from J; junction bases left unmatched: 8.

The gene calls are TRBV7-2 and TRBJ2-3, with TRBD2 identical over 10 bases. The ends lost 6 bases at V and 1 base at J; junction bases unmatched: 4. The germline CDR1 and CDR2 sequences are SGHTA and FQGNSA. CDR3 size: 15 residues. CDR3 DNA: TGTGCCAGCAGATCAGCGGGAGGGGGCACAGATACGCAGTATTTT. This codes for CASRSAGGGTDTQYF.

As to this clone: Other DNA sequences in this sample translate to the same CDR3. V is TRBV5-1 and J is TRBJ2-7, with 10 nucleotides matching TRBD1. Germline CDR1 and CDR2: SGHRS and YFSETQ. J lost 3 bases, V lost 8 bases, and 8 bases had no gene match. The CDR3 spans 14 residues. For the CDR3, the DNA is TGCGCCAGTAGCCTGGGACAGGGGAGCTACGAGCAGTACTTC. Translation gives CASSLGQGSYEQYF.